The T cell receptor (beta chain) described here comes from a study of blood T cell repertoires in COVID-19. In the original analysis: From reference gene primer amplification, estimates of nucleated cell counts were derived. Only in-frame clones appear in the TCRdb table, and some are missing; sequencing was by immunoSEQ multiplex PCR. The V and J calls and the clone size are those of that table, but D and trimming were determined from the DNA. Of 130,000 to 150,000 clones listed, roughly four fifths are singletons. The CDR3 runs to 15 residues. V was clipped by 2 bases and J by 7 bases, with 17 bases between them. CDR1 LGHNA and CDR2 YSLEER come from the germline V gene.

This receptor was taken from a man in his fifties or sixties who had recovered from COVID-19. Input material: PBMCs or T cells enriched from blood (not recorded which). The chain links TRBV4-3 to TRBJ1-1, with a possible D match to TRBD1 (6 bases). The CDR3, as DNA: TGCGCCAGCAGCCAATGGGTGCAGGGGCAGGTTGAAGCTTTCTTT. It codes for CASSQWVQGQVEAFF.